A single sample gave rise to the 32 T cell receptor beta chains below, sequenced in a study of T-cell reconstitution after alpha-beta-depleted transplantation in children. During its preparation, the TCRbeta library received unique molecular identifiers. TCRdb ran MiXCR on the PCR reads and lists one entry per CDR3 protein. This table holds roughly 76,000 distinct CDR3 sequences, 11% found once. Specimen: PBMCs, collected before TCRalphabeta/CD19-depleted stem cell transplant. These receptors came from a boy under 18 with acute myeloid leukemia, due to receive a stem cell transplant.

This clonotype was counted ten times or more. V and J are TRBV12-3 or TRBV12-4 and TRBJ1-1; D is perhaps TRBD1 (5 bases). The length of the CDR3 is 15 residues. V was pared by 3 bases and J by 1 base, with 12 bases between. CDR3 protein: CASSFPQGRNTEAFF. CDR3 coding DNA: TGTGCCAGCAGTTTTCCCCAGGGCCGGAACACTGAAGCTTTCTTT.

This clonotype came up many times. This chain connects TRBV29-1 to TRBJ1-1; D remains ambiguous. This CDR3 has 15 amino acids. V was trimmed by 0 bases and J by 8 bases, leaving 19 bases between them. From germline, CDR1 is SQVTM and CDR2 ANQGSEA. CDR3 sequence (DNA): TGCAGCGTTGAAGAAGGGTTCGGCCTGGCGGGGGAAGCTTTCTTT. As protein: CSVEEGFGLAGEAFF.

There are many counts of this clonotype. CDR3 sequence reads: CASTPLAHGADKNSPLHF. The CDR3 nucleotides read TGTGCCAGCACCCCTTTGGCCCACGGGGCAGACAAGAATTCACCCCTCCACTTT. V and J are TRBV27 and TRBJ1-6, with D possibly matching TRBD1 (5 bases). Germline V CDR1 and CDR2: MNHEY, SMNVEV (reference sequence). V was clipped by 7 bases and J by 7 bases, with 26 bases between them. The CDR3 loop spans 18 amino acids.

Regarding this clonotype: This may be a read error: a much more frequent sequence differs by one nucleotide. The chain joins TRBV20-1 to TRBJ2-2; D call uncertain. Germline loops: CDR1 DFQATT, CDR2 SNEGSKA (reference sequence). This CDR3 has 17 amino acids. DNA for the CDR3: TGCTGTGCTAGAGAGAAGGCACCATCAAGGTGGACCGGGGAGCTGTTTTTT. It encodes CCAREKAPSRWTGELFF.

There are many counts of this clonotype. The J gene is TRBJ2-7, the V gene TRBV6-5; D is unresolved. The CDR3 has 13 amino acids. CDR1 and CDR2 from the germline V gene are MNHEY and SVGAGI. V lost 4 bases to trimming and J lost 1 base, with 8 bases between them. This CDR3 is CASSLGYSYEQYF. CDR3 nucleotide sequence: TGTGCCAGCAGTTTAGGCTATTCCTACGAGCAGTACTTC.

V gene TRBV5-1 combines with J gene TRBJ2-3; 7 nucleotides line up with TRBD1. Trimming cost V 0 bases and J 0 bases; bases outside gene matches: 4. The germline V gene has CDR1 SGHRS and CDR2 YFSETQ. The CDR3 totals 16 residues. The CDR3 protein is CASSLDRDSSTDTQYF. The CDR3, as DNA: TGCGCCAGCAGCTTGGACCGGGACAGTAGCACAGATACGCAGTATTTT.

Details on this clonotype: A much larger clone lies one base from this, so it may be a read error. Since no conserved phenylalanine or tryptophan closes the CDR3, a read error is the likely cause. The V call is TRBV20-1, the J call TRBJ1-4; D gene ambiguous. V was trimmed by 2 bases and J by 3 bases, leaving 4 bases between them. The CDR3 spans 12 residues. Germline assignment: CDR1 DFQATT and CDR2 SNEGSKA (reference sequence). The CDR3 DNA reads as TGCAGTGCTAGACTACCTAATGAAAAACTGTTTGTT. Translating it yields CSARLPNEKLFV.

This clonotype has at least ten counts. The chain links TRBV27 to TRBJ2-1; perhaps TRBD2 as D (6 bases). Trimming shortened V by 9 bases and J by 2 bases, and 14 bases separated the two germline ends. The V gene's germline CDR1 is MNHEY and CDR2 SMNVEV (reference sequence). The CDR3 loop spans 14 amino acids. The CDR3 region has the DNA TGTGCCAGTTGGCCCGGAGGGACCTACAATGAGCAGTTCTTC. It encodes CASWPGGTYNEQFF.

This clonotype was recorded many times. The chain combines TRBV5-1 with TRBJ1-6; D uncertain. Germline CDR1 is SGHRS and CDR2 is YFSETQ. Trimming removed 0 bases at V and 8 bases at J, with 12 bases between. The CDR3 covers 15 residues. The CDR3 sequence: CASSLAGAGYSPLHF. CDR3 nucleotide sequence: TGCGCCAGCAGCTTGGCCGGAGCAGGCTATTCACCCCTCCACTTT.

This clonotype showed up many times. The J gene is TRBJ1-1, the V gene TRBV7-2; D remains ambiguous. The CDR3 totals 12 residues. With 5 bases removed from V and 7 bases from J, the gap between germline ends came to 11 bases. CDR1 and CDR2 from the germline V gene are SGHTA and FQGNSA. Here the CDR3 reads CASSLTRGEAFF. In DNA, the CDR3 is TGTGCCAGCAGCCTGACCCGGGGTGAAGCTTTCTTT.

The rearrangement links TRBV20-1 to TRBJ2-4, with TRBD2 identical over 12 bases. Germline CDR1 is DFQATT and CDR2 is SNEGSKA (reference sequence). The length of the CDR3 is 18 residues. The CDR3 DNA reads as TGCAGGGCCCCGCAGCCTTCTCTAGCGGGAGGGCGCAAAAACATTCAGTACTTC. Translation: CRAPQPSLAGGRKNIQYF.

This clonotype was counted a few times. This chain uses TRBV7-2 with TRBJ2-3; D is tentatively TRBD1 or TRBD2 (5 bases each). V was cut by 3 bases and J by 3 bases, with 13 bases left in between. CDR3 length: 15 amino acids. The germline V gene has CDR1 SGHTA and CDR2 FQGNSA. The CDR3 DNA reads as TGTGCCAGCAGCTTCGGGACGTTTAGAACAGATACGCAGTATTTT. Translating gives CASSFGTFRTDTQYF.

This clonotype has a count of ten or more. V gene TRBV7-9 combines with J gene TRBJ1-3; TRBD1 agrees at 9 bases. The J segment lost 1 base and the V segment lost 1 base, leaving 5 bases of the junction unmatched. Germline CDR1 and CDR2: SEHNR and FQNEAQ (reference sequence). The CDR3 is made up of 17 amino acids. The DNA for the CDR3 is TGTGCCAGCAGCTTAGTGGGGACAGGGAAGTCTGGAAACACCATATATTTT. Protein sequence: CASSLVGTGKSGNTIYF. The full variable domain, in which reference TRBV7-9 and TRBJ1-3 provide the parts outside the CDR3, is DTGVSQNPRHKITKRGQNVTFRCDPISEHNRLYWYRQTLGQGPEFLTYFQNEAQLEKSRLLSDRFSAERPKGSFSTLEIQRTEQGDSAMYLCASSLVGTGKSGNTIYFGEGSWLTVV.

This clonotype was detected many times. The chain employs TRBV2 and TRBJ2-2; D is unclear. Germline loops: CDR1 SNHLY, CDR2 FYNNEI. The length of the CDR3 is 12 residues. The V gene lost 10 bases and the J gene lost 5 bases, with 11 bases spanning the gap. CDR3 in amino acids: CAIASETGELFF. The CDR3 nucleotides are TGTGCCATAGCATCAGAAACCGGGGAGCTGTTTTTT.

This clonotype came up many times. The rearrangement links TRBV6-5 to TRBJ1-4; TRBD1 matches 8 bases. V lost 5 bases, J lost 0 bases, and 14 bases stayed unmatched. Germline assignment: CDR1 MNHEY and CDR2 SVGAGI. The CDR3 covers 19 residues. CDR3 residues: CASSLSPSTGEATNEKLFF. The DNA of the CDR3 is TGTGCCAGCAGTCTCAGCCCTTCGACAGGGGAGGCAACTAATGAAAAACTGTTTTTT.

This clonotype was observed at least ten times. This chain joins TRBV5-1 and TRBJ2-2, with a possible D match to TRBD1 (5 bases). V dropped 0 bases and J dropped 0 bases, with 9 bases sitting between them. CDR3 size: 16 residues. The germline V gene has CDR1 SGHRS and CDR2 YFSETQ. The chain's CDR3 is CASSLAPRANTGELFF. As DNA, the CDR3 is TGCGCCAGCAGCTTGGCCCCCAGGGCGAACACCGGGGAGCTGTTTTTT.

This clonotype came up many times. An end of the junction differs from the germline gene, which may be a read error. The J gene is TRBJ2-7, the V gene TRBV4-3; 8 bases are shared with TRBD1. There are 13 residues in the CDR3. Germline V gives CDR1 LGHNA, CDR2 YSLEER. CDR3 DNA: TGCGCCAGCAGCCAAGATTCGGGCAGGGGGCCCCGATTC. It codes for CASSQDSGRGPRF.

This clonotype came up many times. CDR3 sequence: CAISESKGTGELFF. CDR3 coding DNA: TGTGCCATCAGTGAGTCGAAGGGAACCGGGGAGCTGTTTTTT. V gene TRBV10-3 combines with J gene TRBJ2-2, with D uncertain. The CDR3 loop spans 14 amino acids. Between the trimmed V and J ends, which lost 0 bases and 5 bases, there was a span of 7 bases. CDR1 and CDR2 from the germline V gene are ENHRY and SYGVKD.

The chain joins TRBV28 to TRBJ1-5, with 12 bases fitting TRBD1. After removal of 4 bases from V and 7 bases from J, the junction contained 5 bases not matched to a gene. The length of the CDR3 is 15 residues. CDR1 is MDHEN and CDR2 is SYDVKM in the germline V gene. DNA of the CDR3: TGTGCCAGCAGTTGGGGACAGGGGGCAGGACAGCCCCAGCATTTT. It translates to CASSWGQGAGQPQHF.

At least ten counts were recorded for this clonotype. DNA of the CDR3: TGTGCCAGCAGCTTACAGGTGGAATGGAACACCATATATTTT. Encoded protein: CASSLQVEWNTIYF. The V and J genes are TRBV7-9 and TRBJ1-3; D unclear. V lost 2 bases, J lost 7 bases, and 12 bases lay in between. Germline CDR1 SEHNR, CDR2 FQNEAQ (reference sequence). The CDR3 has 14 amino acids.

A few counts support this clonotype. The V call is TRBV10-3, the J call TRBJ1-4; D possibly corresponds to TRBD1 (5 bases). V gave up 8 bases and J gave up 6 bases, with 13 bases separating them. In germline, CDR1 is ENHRY, CDR2 SYGVKD. The CDR3 has 13 residues. The CDR3 is CAIQGSLDEKLFF. CDR3 nucleotide sequence: TGTGCCATCCAGGGTTCGTTAGATGAAAAACTGTTTTTT.

In its sample, this clonotype was seen a few times. This sequence joins TRBV19 and TRBJ1-5; 7 bases match TRBD1. The CDR3 is made up of 16 amino acids. CDR1 is LNHDA and CDR2 is SQIVND in the germline V gene (reference sequence). Trimming at V came to 5 bases and at J to 0 bases, leaving 7 bases not matched to a gene. The CDR3 DNA follows: TGTGCCAGTAGTTCCCAAGACAGGGCTAGCAATCAGCCCCAGCATTTT. Its translation is CASSSQDRASNQPQHF.

The genes are TRBV19 and TRBJ2-6, with a weak D call TRBD1 (5 bases). This CDR3 has 17 amino acids. The germline V and J ends were trimmed by 5 bases and 0 bases, with 14 bases remaining between them. In germline, CDR1 is LNHDA, CDR2 SQIVND (reference sequence). CDR3 DNA sequence: TGTGCCAGTAGTGCTGGCCAGGGATTCTCTGGGGCCAACGTCCTGACTTTC. This gives the protein CASSAGQGFSGANVLTF.

The table lists this clonotype with many counts. The V call is TRBV24-1, the J call TRBJ2-1, with TRBD2 matching 9 bases. V dropped 4 bases and J dropped 2; count of bases not matched to a gene: 5. CDR1 is KGHDR, CDR2 SFDVKD, per germline. The CDR3 contains 16 residues. The CDR3 DNA reads TGTGCCACCAGTGACCCCCCTAGCGGGACCTACAATGAGCAGTTCTTC. Its protein product is CATSDPPSGTYNEQFF.

Details on this clonotype: It is likely a read error, because the conserved phenylalanine at the end of the CDR3 is missing. The DNA is left out, because the CDR3 cannot be placed on it with certainty; the CDR3 is given as TCRdb lists it. This chain uses TRBV5-1 with TRBJ1-1; no DNA check was done on the table's D call, TRBD1. CDR1 is SGHRS, CDR2 YFSETQ, per germline. The CDR3 is 14 residues long, counting both termini. The CDR3 sequence: CASSAGTANTEAFG.

This clonotype was seen ten or more times. The genes are TRBV27 and TRBJ2-3, with 10 bases identical to TRBD2. Germline V gives CDR1 MNHEY, CDR2 SMNVEV (reference sequence). The CDR3 is 16 amino acids. Trimming removed 5 bases from V and 4 bases from J; junction bases left unmatched: 9. As DNA, the CDR3 is TGTGCCAGCAGTACGAGCGGGGGGGTCCCAGCAGATACGCAGTATTTT. It encodes CASSTSGGVPADTQYF.

This clonotype showed up just a few times. V usage is TRBV7-9 and J usage is TRBJ2-1, with 14 bases matching TRBD2. Germline V gene sequence: CDR1 SEHNR, CDR2 FQNEAQ (reference sequence). The CDR3 has 16 residues. V was clipped by 2 bases and J by 7 bases; unmatched bases: 4. CDR3 coding DNA: TGTGCCAGCAGCTTAACCGGGACTAGCGGGGGAAATGAGCAGTTCTTC. It translates to CASSLTGTSGGNEQFF.

As DNA, the CDR3 is TGTGCCAGCAGCTCCAGACAGGGGGGCACTGAAGCTTTCTTT. This encodes CASSSRQGGTEAFF. The rearrangement joins TRBV5-6 to TRBJ1-1; 9 nucleotides match TRBD1. Per germline, CDR1 SGHDT and CDR2 YYEEEE. The CDR3 is 14 residues long. V gave up 3 bases and J gave up 4 bases; unmatched junction bases: 4.

This clonotype was detected many times. CDR3 nucleotides: TGTGCCAGCAGGTTGACAGGGGGTGTGGGGGCCAACGTCCTGACTTTC. It encodes CASRLTGGVGANVLTF. The genes are TRBV12-3 or TRBV12-4 and TRBJ2-6; 9 positions agree with TRBD1. V was clipped by 6 bases and J by 4 bases; unmatched bases: 7. The CDR3 runs to 16 residues.

There are many counts of this clonotype. The chain carries TRBV20-1 and TRBJ2-7; a weak D match, TRBD2 (6 bases). V was clipped by 5 bases and J by 4 bases, with 18 bases between them. CDR3 size: 14 residues. Germline-derived CDR1 and CDR2 are DFQATT and SNEGSKA (reference sequence). The CDR3 DNA reads as TGCAGTGCTCCACGCGGGGACGGCCTATACGAGCAGTACTTC. Translating gives CSAPRGDGLYEQYF.

This clonotype was seen many times. V and J are TRBV20-1 and TRBJ2-2; D is perhaps TRBD2 (7 bases). Germline V gives CDR1 DFQATT, CDR2 SNEGSKA (reference sequence). With 7 bases removed from V and 3 bases from J, the gap between germline ends came to 12 bases. The CDR3 is 13 residues long. This chain's CDR3 is CSGRGAHTGELFF. CDR3 sequence (DNA): TGCAGTGGCCGGGGGGCCCACACCGGGGAGCTGTTTTTT.

This clonotype was seen at least ten times. This chain joins TRBV3-1 and TRBJ2-7; D is tentatively TRBD1 or TRBD2 (5 bases each). V lost 4 bases, J lost 5 bases, and 21 bases lay in between. CDR1 LGHDT and CDR2 YNNKEL come from the germline V gene (reference sequence). The CDR3 spans 16 residues. This chain's CDR3 is CASSPPWGSRGDEQYF. The CDR3 coding sequence is TGTGCCAGCAGCCCCCCCTGGGGATCTCGAGGGGACGAGCAGTACTTC.